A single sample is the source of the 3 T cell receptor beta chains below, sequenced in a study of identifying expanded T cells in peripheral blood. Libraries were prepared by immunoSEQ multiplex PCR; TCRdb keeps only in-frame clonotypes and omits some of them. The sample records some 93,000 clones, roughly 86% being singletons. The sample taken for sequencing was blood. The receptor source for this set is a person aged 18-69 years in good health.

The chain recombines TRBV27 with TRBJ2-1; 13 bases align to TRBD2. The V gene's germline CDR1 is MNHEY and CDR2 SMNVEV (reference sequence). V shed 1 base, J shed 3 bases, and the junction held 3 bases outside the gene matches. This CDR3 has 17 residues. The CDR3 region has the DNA TGTGCCAGCAGTTTATGGGGACTAGCGGGGCGCTACAATGAGCAGTTCTTC. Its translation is CASSLWGLAGRYNEQFF.

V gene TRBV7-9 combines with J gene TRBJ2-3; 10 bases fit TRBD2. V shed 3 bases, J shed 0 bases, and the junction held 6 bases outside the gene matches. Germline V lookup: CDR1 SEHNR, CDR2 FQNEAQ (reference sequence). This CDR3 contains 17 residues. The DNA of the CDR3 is TGTGCCAGCAGCTTTGATAAGCGGGGGGGAAGCACAGATACGCAGTATTTT. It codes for CASSFDKRGGSTDTQYF.

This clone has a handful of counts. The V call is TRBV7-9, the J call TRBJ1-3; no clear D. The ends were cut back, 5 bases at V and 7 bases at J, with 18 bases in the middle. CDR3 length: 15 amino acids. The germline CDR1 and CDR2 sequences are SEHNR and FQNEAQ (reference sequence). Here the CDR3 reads CASSPVSLNRNTIYF. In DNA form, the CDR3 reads TGTGCCAGCAGCCCCGTCAGCCTAAATCGTAACACCATATATTTT.